This record covers a single T cell receptor beta chain. This clonotype was detected a few times. What antigen it recognizes has not been identified. No much larger clone exists at a distance of one base, and base qualities are not known. Instrument used: Illumina MiSeq. Multiplex PCR with BIOMED2 TRB-A/B primer pools was used to amplify the TRB rearrangements. Two consecutive PCRs added Illumina-compatible adapters and 7-nucleotide sample barcodes to the amplicons. All library PCRs used Phusion HS II polymerase. The amplicons were purified from gel with the NucleoSpin Gel and PCR Clean-up kit, measured on Qubit, and combined at roughly 4 nM. Before Illumina next-generation sequencing, the quality of the amplicon pool was assessed on an Agilent 2100 Bioanalyzer. The study's processing was this. Annotation of TRB rearrangements was done in MiXCR 3.0.8 with the default MiXCR reference library. Non-productive reads and sequences with fewer than 2 reads were excluded, and each unique CDR3 nucleotide sequence counted as one clone. Clonality, diversity, richness and V-J gene usage were calculated in R 3.5.1. GLIPH2 was used to cluster TCRs by CDR3 similarity, and OLGA was used to calculate generation probabilities. GLIPH2 clusters were kept only when the clusters contained at least four unique TCR clonotypes present in at least three individuals. TCRdb reprocessing: public reads trimmed at Q25 with fastp, clones called with MiXCR, in-frame beta chains kept. Rows with a matching CDR3 protein are joined into one entry that keeps the most common DNA and genes. The V and J calls were not made by the authors but by TCRdb's processing. The sample data list approximately 11,000 distinct CDR3 sequences, and around 31% of these were observed just once. Jointly, the top ten make up 14% of the sample.

This sample was included in a study of T and B cells in COVID-19 patients (dated by TCRdb to 2018 to 2020). Looking at the study overall: In this study, adaptive immunity was profiled in COVID-19 patients who either had active infection or had recovered, using TRB and IGH repertoire sequencing of peripheral blood. Of the approximately 20 patients in the active-infection cohort, about 17 had comorbidities associated with unfavorable COVID-19 outcome. Critical illness requiring mechanical ventilation or ECMO was present in about 65% of the roughly 20 patients in the active-infection cohort. A couple of patients were in both the active and recovered cohorts because samples existed from active disease and from after recovery. An age-matched reference group of over 35 healthy donors negative for COVID-19 antibodies served as the comparison for repertoire analyses. A recovered cohort included around 18 patients who provided roughly 20 samples, and most of these patients had mild to moderate COVID-19 treated on an outpatient basis. The recovered cohort had a median age of around 35 years, compared with 65 to 80 years in the active-infection cohort. As many as 9 follow-up blood samples were taken per patient, and some of the samples covered different disease stages within the same individual. Over 8 million TCR sequences were analysed in a TCR and BCR sequence repository that covered roughly 35 patients and fewer than 85 time points.

TRB repertoires were amplified from approximately 270-530 ng of genomic DNA extracted from blood. On the study overall, not on this receptor specifically: Prospective validation of the reported TCR clusters was stated to be required before clinical use. Few blood samples were available from mildly ill patients while symptoms were present, and early samples from severe cases were likewise scarce. During active COVID-19 the TRB repertoires were highly clonal, but at recovery diversity and richness rose above the levels seen in healthy donors. In patients with COVID-19, the usage of TRBV/TRBJ genes was reported to be strongly skewed. Specific T cell subsets (CD4+/Treg/CD8+) and sorted SARS-CoV-2-responsive or tetramer+ T cells had not yet been sequenced, and these experiments were ongoing. The cohort was considered too small for HLA contributions to COVID-19 susceptibility or severity to be assessed. The recovered cohort had 2,400 or so exclusive TCR clusters, including 25 to 35 low-pGen clusters.

Sequencing input: blood. This sequence originates from a human donor with active COVID-19.

The CDR3 has the sequence CASSHRGGPRSGYTF. The nucleotides are TGTGCCAGCAGCCACCGGGGGGGGCCTAGGAGCGGCTACACCTTC. Here the chain combines TRBV5-4 and TRBJ1-2, with TRBD1 perhaps the D gene, on 6 matching bases. CDR1 SGHNT and CDR2 YYREEE were looked up in the germline V gene (reference sequence). Its CDR3 holds 15 amino acids, cysteine through phenylalanine. The DNA shown is the 45-base CDR3, in frame from base 1. Between the V and J ends, shortened by 4 bases and 8 bases respectively, the junction contains 21 bases.